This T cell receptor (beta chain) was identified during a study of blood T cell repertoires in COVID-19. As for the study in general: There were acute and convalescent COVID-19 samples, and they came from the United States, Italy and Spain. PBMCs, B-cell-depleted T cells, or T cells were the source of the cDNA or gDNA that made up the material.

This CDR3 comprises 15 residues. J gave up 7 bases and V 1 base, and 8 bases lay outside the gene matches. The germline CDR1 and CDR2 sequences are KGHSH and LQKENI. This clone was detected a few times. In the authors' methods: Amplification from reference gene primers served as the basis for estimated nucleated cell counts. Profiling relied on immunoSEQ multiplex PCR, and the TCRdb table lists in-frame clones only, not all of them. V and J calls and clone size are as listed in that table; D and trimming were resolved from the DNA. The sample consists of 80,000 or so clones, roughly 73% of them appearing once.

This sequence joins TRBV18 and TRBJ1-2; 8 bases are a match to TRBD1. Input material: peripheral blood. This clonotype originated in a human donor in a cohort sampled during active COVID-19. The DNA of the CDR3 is TGTGCCAGCTCACCACGTTTGACAGGGGTAGCTGGCTACACCTTC. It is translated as CASSPRLTGVAGYTF.